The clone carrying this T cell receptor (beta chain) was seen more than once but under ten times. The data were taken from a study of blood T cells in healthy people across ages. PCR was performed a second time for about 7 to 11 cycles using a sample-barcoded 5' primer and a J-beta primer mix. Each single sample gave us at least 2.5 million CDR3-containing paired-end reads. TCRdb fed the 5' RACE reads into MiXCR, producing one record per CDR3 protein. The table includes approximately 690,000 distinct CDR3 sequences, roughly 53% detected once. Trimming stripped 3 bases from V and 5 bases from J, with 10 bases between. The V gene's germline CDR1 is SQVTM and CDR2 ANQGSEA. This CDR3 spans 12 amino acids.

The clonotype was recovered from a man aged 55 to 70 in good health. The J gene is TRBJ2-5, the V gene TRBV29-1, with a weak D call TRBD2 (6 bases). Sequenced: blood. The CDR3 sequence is CSVEGGRETQYF. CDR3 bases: TGCAGCGTTGAGGGTGGGAGGGAGACCCAGTACTTC.